This entry lists 4 T cell receptor beta chains sequenced from one sample in a study of blood T cell repertoires in COVID-19. Libraries were prepared by immunoSEQ multiplex PCR; TCRdb keeps only in-frame clonotypes and omits some of them. The profile shows 250,000 to 400,000 clones, 85% to 90% of them singletons. What was sequenced was peripheral blood. The receptors were gathered from a woman in her 30s with COVID-19, enrolled during active disease.

The genes are TRBV2 and TRBJ1-6; TRBD1 matches 7 bases. V was clipped by 6 bases and J by 9 bases; unmatched bases: 5. The V gene's germline CDR1 is SNHLY and CDR2 FYNNEI. CDR3 size: 13 residues. The CDR3: CASRQGLGSPLHF. Written as DNA, the CDR3 is TGTGCCAGCAGACAGGGGTTGGGTTCACCCCTCCACTTT.

To note about this clone: The same CDR3 can be traced to other DNA sequences in this sample. The chain links TRBV15 to TRBJ1-1, with no clear D. The germline V gene has CDR1 LNHNV and CDR2 YYDKDF (reference sequence). V lost 0 bases and J 1 base, leaving 3 bases between the germline ends. The CDR3 consists of 13 residues. CDR3 loop: CATSRDRNTEAFF. CDR3 coding DNA: TGTGCCACCAGCAGAGATAGGAACACTGAAGCTTTCTTT.

Regarding this clone: Different DNA sequences within this sample yield the same CDR3. The V and J genes are TRBV5-1 and TRBJ1-5; 7 bases are shared with TRBD1. There are 15 residues in the CDR3. V trimming: 0 bases; J trimming: 0 bases; junction bases outside the gene matches: 0. CDR1 is SGHRS and CDR2 is YFSETQ in the germline V gene. The DNA for the CDR3 is TGCGCCAGCAGCTTGGGGACAGGTAGCAATCAGCCCCAGCATTTT. Protein sequence: CASSLGTGSNQPQHF.

This sequence joins TRBV29-1 and TRBJ1-4; TRBD1 is a possible D gene (5 bases). Looked up from germline, CDR1 is SQVTM and CDR2 is ANQGSEA. V was trimmed by 6 bases and J by 8 bases, leaving 19 bases between them. This CDR3 has 14 amino acids. The CDR3 is CSVGDPAEGEKLFF. CDR3 nucleotides: TGCAGCGTGGGAGACCCGGCGGAGGGGGAAAAACTGTTTTTT.